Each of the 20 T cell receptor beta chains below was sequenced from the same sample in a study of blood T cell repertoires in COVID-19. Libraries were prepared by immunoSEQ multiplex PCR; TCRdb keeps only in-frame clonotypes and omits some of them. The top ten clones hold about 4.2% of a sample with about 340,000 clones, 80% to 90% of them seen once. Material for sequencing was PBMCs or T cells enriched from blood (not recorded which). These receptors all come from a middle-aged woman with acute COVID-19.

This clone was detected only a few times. Written as DNA, the CDR3 is TGTGCCAGCAGTGGCGGGGGGTTCACCGGGGAGCTGTTTTTT. Residues: CASSGGGFTGELFF. V and J are TRBV2 and TRBJ2-2, with 8 positions matching TRBD2. This CDR3 region has 14 residues. Germline values: CDR1 SNHLY, CDR2 FYNNEI. Trimming took 4 bases from V and 4 from J; bases not matched to a gene: 2. Full variable domain (outside the CDR3, taken from reference TRBV2 and TRBJ2-2): EPEVTQTPSHQVTQMGQEVILRCVPISNHLYFYWYRQILGQKVEFLVSFYNNEISEKSEIFDDQFSVERPDGSNFTLKIRSTKLEDSAMYFCASSGGGFTGELFFGEGSRLTVL.

The CDR3 protein is CASSQDGGRGSNEQFF. In nucleotides, the CDR3 is TGTGCCAGCAGCCAAGATGGGGGCAGGGGAAGCAATGAGCAGTTCTTC. The chain couples TRBV3-1 (or the pseudogene TRBV3-2) to TRBJ2-1; a possible D gene is TRBD1 (6 bases). This CDR3 comprises 16 residues. Trimming cost V 0 bases and J 6 bases, with 15 bases left between them. The germline CDR1 and CDR2 sequences are LGHDT and YNNKEL (reference sequence).

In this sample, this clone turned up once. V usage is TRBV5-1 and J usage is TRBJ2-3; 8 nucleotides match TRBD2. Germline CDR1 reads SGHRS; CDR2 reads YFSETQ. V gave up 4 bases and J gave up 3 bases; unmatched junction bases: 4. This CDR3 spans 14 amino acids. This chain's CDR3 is CASSGGTSTDTQYF. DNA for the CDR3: TGCGCCAGCAGCGGGGGGACTAGTACAGATACGCAGTATTTT.

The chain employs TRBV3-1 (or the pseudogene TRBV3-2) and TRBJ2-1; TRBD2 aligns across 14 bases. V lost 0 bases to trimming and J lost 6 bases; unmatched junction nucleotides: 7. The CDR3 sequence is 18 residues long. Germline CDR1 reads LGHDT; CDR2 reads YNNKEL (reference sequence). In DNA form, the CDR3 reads TGTGCCAGCAGCCAAGATAGGACTAGCGGGAGGTTGAGCAATGAGCAGTTCTTC. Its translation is CASSQDRTSGRLSNEQFF.

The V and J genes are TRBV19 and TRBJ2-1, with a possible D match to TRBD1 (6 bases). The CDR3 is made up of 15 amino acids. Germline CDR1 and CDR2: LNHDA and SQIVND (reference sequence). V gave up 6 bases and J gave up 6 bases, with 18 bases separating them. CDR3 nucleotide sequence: TGTGCCAGTAGGAGACAGGTATATCAGGCCAATGAGCAGTTCTTC. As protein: CASRRQVYQANEQFF.

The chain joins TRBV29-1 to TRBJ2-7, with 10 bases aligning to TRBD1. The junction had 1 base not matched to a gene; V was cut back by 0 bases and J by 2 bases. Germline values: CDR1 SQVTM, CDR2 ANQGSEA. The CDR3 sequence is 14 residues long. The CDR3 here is CSVEDDRGPYEQYF. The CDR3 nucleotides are TGCAGCGTTGAAGATGACAGGGGGCCCTACGAGCAGTACTTC.

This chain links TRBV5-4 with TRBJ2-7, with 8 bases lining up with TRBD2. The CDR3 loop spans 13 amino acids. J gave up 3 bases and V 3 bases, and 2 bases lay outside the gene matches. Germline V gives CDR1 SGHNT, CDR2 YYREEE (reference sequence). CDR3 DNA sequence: TGTGCCAGCAGCTCGGGACTAGTCTACGAGCAGTACTTC. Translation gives CASSSGLVYEQYF. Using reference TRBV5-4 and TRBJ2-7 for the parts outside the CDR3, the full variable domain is ETGVTQSPTHLIKTRGQQVTLRCSSQSGHNTVSWYQQALGQGPQFIFQYYREEENGRGNFPPRFSGLQFPNYSSELNVNALELDDSALYLCASSSGLVYEQYFGPGTRLTVT.

The CDR3 coding sequence is TGTGCCAGCAGCCGCGGCGGGGGGCCTTATGGCTACACCTTC. Translation gives CASSRGGGPYGYTF. The chain is built from TRBV28 and TRBJ1-2; D may be TRBD1 (6 bases). Germline loops: CDR1 MDHEN, CDR2 SYDVKM. V was trimmed by 6 bases and J by 5 bases, leaving 16 bases between them. The CDR3 loop spans 14 amino acids.

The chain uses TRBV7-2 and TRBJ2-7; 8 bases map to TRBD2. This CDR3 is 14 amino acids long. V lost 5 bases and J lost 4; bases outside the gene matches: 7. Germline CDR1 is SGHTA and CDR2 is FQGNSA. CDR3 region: CASSPNRGGYEQYF. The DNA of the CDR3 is TGTGCCAGCAGCCCAAACCGGGGGGGTTACGAGCAGTACTTC. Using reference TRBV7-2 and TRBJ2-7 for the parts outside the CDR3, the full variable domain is GAGVSQSPSNKVTEKGKDVELRCDPISGHTALYWYRQSLGQGLEFLIYFQGNSAPDKSGLPSDRFSAERTGGSVSTLTIQRTQQEDSAVYLCASSPNRGGYEQYFGPGTRLTVT.

The CDR3 DNA sequence: TGCGCCAGCAGCTCCCAATCTGGAAACACCATATATTTT. As protein: CASSSQSGNTIYF. V is TRBV5-1 and J is TRBJ1-3; D unclear. The length of the CDR3 is 13 residues. V lost 3 bases to trimming and J lost 1 base, with 5 bases between them. Germline CDR1 is SGHRS and CDR2 is YFSETQ. Filled out from reference TRBV5-1 and TRBJ1-3, the complete variable domain reads KAGVTQTPRYLIKTRGQQVTLSCSPISGHRSVSWYQQTPGQGLQFLFEYFSETQRNKGNFPGRFSGRQFSNSRSEMNVSTLELGDSALYLCASSSQSGNTIYFGEGSWLTVV.

As DNA, the CDR3 is TGTGCCAGCGGACAAGCGGGAGGAAAGAATGAGCAGTTCTTC. Translation: CASGQAGGKNEQFF. The rearrangement joins TRBV7-2 to TRBJ2-1; 9 bases match TRBD2. This CDR3 region has 14 residues. Germline CDR1 SGHTA, CDR2 FQGNSA. After removal of 8 bases from V and 7 bases from J, the junction contained 9 bases not matched to a gene. The full variable domain, in which reference TRBV7-2 and TRBJ2-1 provide the parts outside the CDR3, is GAGVSQSPSNKVTEKGKDVELRCDPISGHTALYWYRQSLGQGLEFLIYFQGNSAPDKSGLPSDRFSAERTGGSVSTLTIQRTQQEDSAVYLCASGQAGGKNEQFFGPGTRLTVL.

CDR3 coding DNA: TGTGCCAGCAGCTCACAGGGGCGCAATTCACCCCTCCACTTT. Translating gives CASSSQGRNSPLHF. The chain combines TRBV14 with TRBJ1-6; 7 bases fit TRBD1. There are 14 residues in the CDR3. Germline CDR1 is SGHDN and CDR2 is FVKESK. The V segment lost 5 bases and the J segment 7 bases; nucleotides outside the gene matches: 5.

The CDR3 loop is CASSQSGTNTGELFF. CDR3 DNA sequence: TGCGCCAGCAGCCAGTCGGGGACTAACACCGGGGAGCTGTTTTTT. The rearrangement joins TRBV4-3 to TRBJ2-2; possible D gene TRBD2, 6 bases. V was clipped by 3 bases and J by 2 bases, with 10 bases between them. The CDR3 consists of 15 residues. Germline V gene sequence: CDR1 LGHNA, CDR2 YSLEER.

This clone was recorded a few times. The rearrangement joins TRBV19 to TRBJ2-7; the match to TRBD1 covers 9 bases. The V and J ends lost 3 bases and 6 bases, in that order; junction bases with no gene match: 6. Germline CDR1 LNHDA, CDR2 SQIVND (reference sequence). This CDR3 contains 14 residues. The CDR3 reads CASSILDRGGEQYF. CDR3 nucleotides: TGTGCCAGTAGTATCTTGGACAGGGGTGGCGAGCAGTACTTC.

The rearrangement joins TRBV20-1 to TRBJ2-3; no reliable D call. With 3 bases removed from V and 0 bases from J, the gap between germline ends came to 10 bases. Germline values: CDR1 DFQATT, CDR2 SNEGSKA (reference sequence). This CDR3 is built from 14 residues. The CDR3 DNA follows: TGCAGTGCTAGTTCGCGGATTAGCACAGATACGCAGTATTTT. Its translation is CSASSRISTDTQYF.

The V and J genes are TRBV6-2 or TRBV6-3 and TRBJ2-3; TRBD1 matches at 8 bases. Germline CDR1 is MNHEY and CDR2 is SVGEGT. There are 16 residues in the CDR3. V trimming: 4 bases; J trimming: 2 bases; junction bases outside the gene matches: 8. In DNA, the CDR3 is TGTGCCAGCAGTTCGAGGCTGGGACAGGTCACAGATACGCAGTATTTT. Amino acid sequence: CASSSRLGQVTDTQYF.

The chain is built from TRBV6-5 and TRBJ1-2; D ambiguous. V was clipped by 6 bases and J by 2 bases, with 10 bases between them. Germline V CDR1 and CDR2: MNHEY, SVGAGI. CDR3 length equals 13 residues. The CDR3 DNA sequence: TGTGCCAGCAGAACTGGGCAGAACTATGGCTACACCTTC. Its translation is CASRTGQNYGYTF.

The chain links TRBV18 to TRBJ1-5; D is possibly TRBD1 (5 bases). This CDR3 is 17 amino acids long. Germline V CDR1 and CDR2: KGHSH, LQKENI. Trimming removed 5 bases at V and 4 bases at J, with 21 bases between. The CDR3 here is CASSILSGMGINQPQHF. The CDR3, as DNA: TGTGCCAGCTCAATATTGTCAGGGATGGGGATTAATCAGCCCCAGCATTTT.

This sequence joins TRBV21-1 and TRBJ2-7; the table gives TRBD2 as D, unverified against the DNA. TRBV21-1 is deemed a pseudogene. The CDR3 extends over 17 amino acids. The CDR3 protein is CASSKALSGVASYEQYF. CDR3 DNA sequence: TGTGCCAGCAGCAAAGCGCTTTCGGGGGTGGCTTCCTACGAGCAGTACTTC.

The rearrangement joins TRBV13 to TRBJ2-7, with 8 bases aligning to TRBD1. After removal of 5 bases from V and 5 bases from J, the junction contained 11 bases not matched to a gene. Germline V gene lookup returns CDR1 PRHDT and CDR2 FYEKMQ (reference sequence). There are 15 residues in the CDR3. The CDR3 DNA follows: TGTGCCAGCAGCCGAGCAGGGACAGGTGGCGACGAGCAGTACTTC. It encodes CASSRAGTGGDEQYF.